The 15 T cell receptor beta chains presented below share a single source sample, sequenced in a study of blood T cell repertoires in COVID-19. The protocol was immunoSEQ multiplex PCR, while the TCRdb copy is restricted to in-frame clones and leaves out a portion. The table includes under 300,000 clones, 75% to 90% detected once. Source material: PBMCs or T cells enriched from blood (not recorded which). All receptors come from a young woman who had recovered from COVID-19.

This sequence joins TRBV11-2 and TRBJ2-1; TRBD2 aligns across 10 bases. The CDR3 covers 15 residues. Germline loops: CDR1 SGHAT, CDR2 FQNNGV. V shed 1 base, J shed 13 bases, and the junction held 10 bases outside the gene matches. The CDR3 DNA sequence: TGTGCCAGCAGCTTAGCCCACCAGAGCGGGGGGGCTCAGTTCTTC. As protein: CASSLAHQSGGAQFF.

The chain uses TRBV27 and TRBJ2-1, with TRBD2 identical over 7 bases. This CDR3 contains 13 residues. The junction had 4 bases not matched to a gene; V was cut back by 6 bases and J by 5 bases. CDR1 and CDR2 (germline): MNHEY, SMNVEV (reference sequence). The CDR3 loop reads CASRGLSNNEQFF. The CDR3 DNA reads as TGTGCCAGCAGGGGACTATCCAACAATGAGCAGTTCTTC.

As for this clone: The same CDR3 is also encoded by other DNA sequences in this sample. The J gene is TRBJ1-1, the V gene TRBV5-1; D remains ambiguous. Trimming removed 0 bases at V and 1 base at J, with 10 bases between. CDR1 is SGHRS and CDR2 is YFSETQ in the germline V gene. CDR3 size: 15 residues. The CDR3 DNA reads TGCGCCAGCAGCTTGGCCGGCAGGCAGAACACTGAAGCTTTCTTT. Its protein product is CASSLAGRQNTEAFF.

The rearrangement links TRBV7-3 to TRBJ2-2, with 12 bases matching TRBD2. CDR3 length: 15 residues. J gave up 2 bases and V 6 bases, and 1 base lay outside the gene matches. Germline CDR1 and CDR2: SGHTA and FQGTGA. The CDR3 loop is CASRTSGGNTGELFF. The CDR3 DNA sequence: TGTGCCAGCAGGACTAGCGGGGGAAACACCGGGGAGCTGTTTTTT.

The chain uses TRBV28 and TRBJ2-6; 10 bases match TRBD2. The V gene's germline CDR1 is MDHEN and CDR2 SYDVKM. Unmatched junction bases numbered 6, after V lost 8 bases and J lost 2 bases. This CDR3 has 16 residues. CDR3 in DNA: TGTGCCAGCTTAGCGGGGGGATCGCCTGGGGCCAACGTCCTGACTTTC. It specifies CASLAGGSPGANVLTF.

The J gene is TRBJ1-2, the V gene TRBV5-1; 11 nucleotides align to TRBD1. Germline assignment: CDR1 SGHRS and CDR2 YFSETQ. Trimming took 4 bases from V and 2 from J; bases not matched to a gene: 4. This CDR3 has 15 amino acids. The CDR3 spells CASSDRDRGNYGYTF. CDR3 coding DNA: TGCGCCAGCAGCGACCGGGACAGGGGGAACTATGGCTACACCTTC.

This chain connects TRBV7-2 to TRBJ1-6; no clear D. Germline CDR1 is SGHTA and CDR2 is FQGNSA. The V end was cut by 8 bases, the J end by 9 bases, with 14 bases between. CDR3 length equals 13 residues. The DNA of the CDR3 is TGTGCCAGCTCCCGACTGGGAGTTTCACCCCTCCACTTT. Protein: CASSRLGVSPLHF.

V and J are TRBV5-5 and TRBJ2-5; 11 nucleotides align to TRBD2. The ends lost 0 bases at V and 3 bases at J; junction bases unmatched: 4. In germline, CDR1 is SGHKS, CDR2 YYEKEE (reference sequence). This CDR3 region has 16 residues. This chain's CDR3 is CASSLGLAGSEETQYF. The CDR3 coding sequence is TGTGCCAGCAGCTTGGGACTAGCGGGGTCTGAAGAGACCCAGTACTTC.

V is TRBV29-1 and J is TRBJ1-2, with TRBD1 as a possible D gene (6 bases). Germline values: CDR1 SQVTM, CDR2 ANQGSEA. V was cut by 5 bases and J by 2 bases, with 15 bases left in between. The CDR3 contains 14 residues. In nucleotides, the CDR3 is TGCAGCGTTTTCGTCTCAAGGGGGAACTATGGCTACACCTTC. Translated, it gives CSVFVSRGNYGYTF.

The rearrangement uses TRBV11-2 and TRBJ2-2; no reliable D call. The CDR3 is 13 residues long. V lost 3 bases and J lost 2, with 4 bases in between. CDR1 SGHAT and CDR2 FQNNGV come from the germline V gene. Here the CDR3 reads CASSLSNTGELFF. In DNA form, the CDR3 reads TGTGCCAGCAGCTTGAGTAACACCGGGGAGCTGTTTTTT.

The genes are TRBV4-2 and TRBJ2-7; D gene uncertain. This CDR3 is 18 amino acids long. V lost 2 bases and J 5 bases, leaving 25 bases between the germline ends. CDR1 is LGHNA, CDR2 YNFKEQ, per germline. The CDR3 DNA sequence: TGTGCCAGCAGCCAATCCCCTTCAACTTTCGTCTGGAGCCACGAGCAGTACTTC. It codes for CASSQSPSTFVWSHEQYF.

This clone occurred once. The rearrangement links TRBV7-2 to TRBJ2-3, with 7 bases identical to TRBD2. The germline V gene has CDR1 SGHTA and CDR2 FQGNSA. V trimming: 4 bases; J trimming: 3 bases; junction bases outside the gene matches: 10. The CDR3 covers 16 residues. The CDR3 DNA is TGTGCCAGCAGCTATTCGGGACTAAGTAGTACAGATACGCAGTATTTT. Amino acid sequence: CASSYSGLSSTDTQYF.

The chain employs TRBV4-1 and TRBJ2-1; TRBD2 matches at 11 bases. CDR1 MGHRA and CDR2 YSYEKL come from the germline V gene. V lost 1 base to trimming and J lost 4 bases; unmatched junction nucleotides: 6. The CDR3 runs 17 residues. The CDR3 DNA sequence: TGCGCCAGCAGCCAAGGGGTACTAGCGGGGGATTACAATGAGCAGTTCTTC. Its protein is CASSQGVLAGDYNEQFF.

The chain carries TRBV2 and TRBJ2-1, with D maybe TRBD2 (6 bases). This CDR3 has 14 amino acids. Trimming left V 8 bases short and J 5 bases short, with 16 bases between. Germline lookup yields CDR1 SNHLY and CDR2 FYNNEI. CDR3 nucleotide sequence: TGTGCCAGCGAAGGAGCGGGCTTAGACAATGAGCAGTTCTTC. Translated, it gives CASEGAGLDNEQFF. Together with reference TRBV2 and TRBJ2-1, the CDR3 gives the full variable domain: EPEVTQTPSHQVTQMGQEVILRCVPISNHLYFYWYRQILGQKVEFLVSFYNNEISEKSEIFDDQFSVERPDGSNFTLKIRSTKLEDSAMYFCASEGAGLDNEQFFGPGTRLTVL.

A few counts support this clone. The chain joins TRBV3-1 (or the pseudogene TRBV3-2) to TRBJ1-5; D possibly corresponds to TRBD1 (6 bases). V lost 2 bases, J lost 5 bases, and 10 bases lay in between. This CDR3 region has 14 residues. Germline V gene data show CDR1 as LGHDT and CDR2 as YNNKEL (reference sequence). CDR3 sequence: CASSQTGFDQPQHF. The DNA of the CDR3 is TGTGCCAGCAGCCAAACAGGGTTCGATCAGCCCCAGCATTTT.